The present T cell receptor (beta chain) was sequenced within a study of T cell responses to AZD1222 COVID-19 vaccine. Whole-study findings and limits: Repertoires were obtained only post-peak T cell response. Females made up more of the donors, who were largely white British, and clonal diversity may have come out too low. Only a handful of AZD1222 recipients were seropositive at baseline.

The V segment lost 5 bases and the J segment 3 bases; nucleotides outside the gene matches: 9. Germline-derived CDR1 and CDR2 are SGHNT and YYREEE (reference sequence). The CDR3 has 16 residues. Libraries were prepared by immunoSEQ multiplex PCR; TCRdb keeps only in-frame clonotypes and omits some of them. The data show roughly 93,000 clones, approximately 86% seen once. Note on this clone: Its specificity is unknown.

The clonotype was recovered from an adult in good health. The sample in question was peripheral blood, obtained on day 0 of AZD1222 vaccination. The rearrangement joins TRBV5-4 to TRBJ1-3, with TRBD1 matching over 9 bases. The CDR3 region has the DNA TGTGCCAGCAGAGACGCCGGGACAGGGCATGGAAACACCATATATTTT. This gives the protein CASRDAGTGHGNTIYF.